What follows are 32 T cell receptor beta chains derived from one specimen sequenced in a study of blood T cell repertoires in COVID-19. Assay used: immunoSEQ multiplex PCR; TCRdb lists only in-frame clones, some missing. This table has nearly 350,000 clones, almost 90% appearing once. Sequenced: peripheral blood. All receptors come from a woman aged 70-85 years with COVID-19, enrolled during active disease.

The rearrangement uses TRBV12-3 or TRBV12-4 and TRBJ2-5, with unresolved D. CDR3 length equals 13 residues. Trimming left V 2 bases short and J 1 base short, with 5 bases between. CDR3 protein: CASSLLFQETQYF. CDR3 DNA sequence: TGTGCCAGCAGTTTACTATTCCAAGAGACCCAGTACTTC.

The chain combines TRBV27 with TRBJ1-2; 9 bases match TRBD1. J lost 4 bases, V lost 4 bases, and 7 bases had no gene match. This CDR3 is 15 amino acids long. Looked up from germline, CDR1 is MNHEY and CDR2 is SMNVEV (reference sequence). CDR3 sequence reads: CASSSSDRGLYGYTF. CDR3 bases: TGTGCCAGCAGTTCGTCGGACAGGGGACTCTATGGCTACACCTTC.

The chain uses TRBV6-5 and TRBJ2-7; the D gene is possibly TRBD1 (5 bases). The V gene lost 0 bases and the J gene lost 3 bases, with 12 bases spanning the gap. Germline lookup yields CDR1 MNHEY and CDR2 SVGAGI. CDR3 length equals 15 residues. CDR3 sequence reads: CASSYSIRGFYEQYF. The CDR3 DNA is TGTGCCAGCAGTTACTCGATTAGGGGATTCTACGAGCAGTACTTC.

This clone was observed a handful of times. The V gene is TRBV7-9, the J gene TRBJ1-5, with TRBD1 as a possible D gene (6 bases). The CDR3 has 13 residues. CDR1 is SEHNR, CDR2 FQNEAQ, per germline (reference sequence). The germline V and J ends were trimmed by 5 bases and 6 bases, with 11 bases remaining between them. This CDR3 is CASSPGQPQPQHF. The CDR3 nucleotides are TGTGCCAGCAGCCCTGGACAGCCTCAGCCCCAGCATTTT.

The V and J genes are TRBV27 and TRBJ1-1; no firm D call. This CDR3 is 15 amino acids long. In germline, CDR1 is MNHEY, CDR2 SMNVEV (reference sequence). V was trimmed by 7 bases and J by 0 bases, leaving 15 bases between them. The CDR3 loop reads CASNPLGELNTEAFF. The CDR3 DNA sequence: TGTGCCAGCAACCCCCTTGGAGAGCTGAACACTGAAGCTTTCTTT.

The chain joins TRBV5-4 to TRBJ2-2; 7 positions match TRBD1. The CDR3 extends over 16 amino acids. With V trimmed by 2 bases and J by 5 bases, 9 bases remained unmatched. In germline, CDR1 is SGHNT, CDR2 YYREEE (reference sequence). CDR3 amino acids: CASSLPNYRGTGELFF. CDR3 nucleotide sequence: TGTGCCAGCAGCTTACCTAACTACAGGGGAACCGGGGAGCTGTTTTTT.

J is TRBJ1-1 and V is TRBV9; 7 nucleotides align to TRBD1. The CDR3 is 14 amino acids. CDR1 and CDR2 (germline): SGDLS, YYNGEE. V lost 4 bases, J lost 7 bases, and 10 bases stayed unmatched. DNA of the CDR3: TGTGCCAGCAGCCCGACAGGGAGAACGGATGAAGCTTTCTTT. This translates into CASSPTGRTDEAFF.

This clone was detected only a few times. The genes are TRBV7-2 and TRBJ2-7, with TRBD2 identical over 11 bases. This CDR3 comprises 16 residues. The germline CDR1 and CDR2 sequences are SGHTA and FQGNSA. The trim removed 5 bases at V and 3 bases at J, leaving 9 bases unmatched. CDR3 nucleotide sequence: TGTGCCAGCAGCCTGTCTTTAGCGGGGGGGAACTACGAGCAGTACTTC. This codes for CASSLSLAGGNYEQYF. The full variable domain, with the rest looked up from reference TRBV7-2 and TRBJ2-7, is GAGVSQSPSNKVTEKGKDVELRCDPISGHTALYWYRQSLGQGLEFLIYFQGNSAPDKSGLPSDRFSAERTGGSVSTLTIQRTQQEDSAVYLCASSLSLAGGNYEQYFGPGTRLTVT.

This chain joins TRBV5-6 and TRBJ1-3, with a tentative D call TRBD1 (5 bases). CDR1 is SGHDT, CDR2 YYEEEE, per germline. The CDR3 is 15 residues long. V was pared by 1 base and J by 0 bases, with 8 bases between. The CDR3: CASSLQGNSGNTIYF. The DNA of the CDR3 is TGTGCCAGCAGCTTGCAGGGAAACTCTGGAAACACCATATATTTT.

This chain joins TRBV29-1 and TRBJ1-6; 7 bases map to TRBD1. After removal of 6 bases from V and 7 bases from J, the junction contained 12 bases not matched to a gene. The CDR3 extends over 15 amino acids. Germline-derived CDR1 and CDR2 are SQVTM and ANQGSEA. The CDR3 region is CSVILEGAGNSPLHF. The CDR3 nucleotides are TGCAGCGTGATTCTTGAGGGGGCGGGAAATTCACCCCTCCACTTT.

The genes are TRBV27 and TRBJ2-6; a possible D gene is TRBD1 (5 bases). Trimming cost V 5 bases and J 3 bases, with 11 bases left between them. The CDR3 runs 15 residues. Germline assignment: CDR1 MNHEY and CDR2 SMNVEV (reference sequence). The CDR3 region has the DNA TGTGCCAGCAGTCTTGTCAGGGATGGGGCCAACGTCCTGACTTTC. Protein: CASSLVRDGANVLTF.

The rearrangement joins TRBV3-1 (or the pseudogene TRBV3-2) to TRBJ2-1; TRBD2 matches at 7 bases. The CDR3 has 18 amino acids. Germline-derived CDR1 and CDR2 are LGHDT and YNNKEL (reference sequence). Losses at the gene ends were 4 bases for V and 0 bases for J; bases not matched to a gene: 12. CDR3 DNA: TGTGCCAGCAGCCCCCTTGGGAGGGGCCGGAGCTCCTACAATGAGCAGTTCTTC. Translated, it gives CASSPLGRGRSSYNEQFF.

This clone was seen a handful of times. The V and J genes are TRBV2 and TRBJ1-2; unclear D gene. Germline-derived CDR1 and CDR2 are SNHLY and FYNNEI. The CDR3 sequence is 16 residues long. Deletions cut 4 bases from V and 1 base from J, with 16 bases between. The chain's CDR3 is CASSGPLGERNYGYTF. As DNA, the CDR3 is TGTGCCAGCAGTGGGCCGCTCGGGGAACGTAACTATGGCTACACCTTC.

The chain uses TRBV14 and TRBJ1-2, with D tentatively TRBD1 (5 bases). The germline V gene has CDR1 SGHDN and CDR2 FVKESK. CDR3 length: 14 amino acids. V lost 3 bases and J 4 bases, leaving 12 bases between the germline ends. This CDR3 reads CASSQSTGIYGYTF. CDR3 DNA: TGTGCCAGCAGCCAGTCAACAGGAATCTATGGCTACACCTTC.

This sequence joins TRBV25-1 and TRBJ1-5; TRBD1 aligns across 8 bases. With 5 bases clipped from V and 6 bases from J, the junction kept 6 bases outside the gene matches. Looked up from germline, CDR1 is MGHDK and CDR2 is SYGVNS. There are 14 residues in the CDR3. The DNA for the CDR3 is TGTGCCAGCAGTCCAACAGGGGGGGGTCAGCCCCAGCATTTT. Protein product: CASSPTGGGQPQHF. The full variable domain, its missing parts supplied by reference TRBV25-1 and TRBJ1-5, is EADIYQTPRYLVIGTGKKITLECSQTMGHDKMYWYQQDPGMELHLIHYSYGVNSTEKGDLSSESTVSRIRTEHFPLTLESARPSHTSQYLCASSPTGGGQPQHFGDGTRLSIL.

The chain uses TRBV10-3 and TRBJ1-6; D gene uncertain. The CDR3 covers 13 residues. Germline assignment: CDR1 ENHRY and CDR2 SYGVKD. The V gene lost 2 bases and the J gene lost 10 bases, with 9 bases spanning the gap. The CDR3 region has the DNA TGTGCCATCAGTGAGCGGGAAGAATCACCCCTCCACTTT. Amino acids: CAISEREESPLHF.

The V gene is TRBV30, the J gene TRBJ2-4, with TRBD1 as a possible D gene (6 bases). The germline V gene has CDR1 GTSNPN and CDR2 SVGIG (reference sequence). This CDR3 region has 14 residues. V dropped 0 bases and J dropped 8 bases, with 14 bases sitting between them. The CDR3 region is CAWSVYAGVDIQYF. The CDR3 DNA is TGTGCCTGGAGTGTTTATGCAGGGGTAGACATTCAGTACTTC.

The chain links TRBV9 to TRBJ1-6; unclear D gene. The CDR3 is 15 amino acids. Germline V gene data show CDR1 as SGDLS and CDR2 as YYNGEE. With 0 bases removed from V and 8 bases from J, the gap between germline ends came to 12 bases. The CDR3 nucleotides read TGTGCCAGCAGCGTAGCTCAAGGGAGTGATTCACCCCTCCACTTT. This codes for CASSVAQGSDSPLHF.

The chain is built from TRBV7-2 and TRBJ2-3; 8 bases map to TRBD1. Looked up from germline, CDR1 is SGHTA and CDR2 is FQGNSA. CDR3 size: 16 residues. Trimming removed 4 bases from V and 0 bases from J; junction bases left unmatched: 6. The CDR3 DNA reads TGTGCCAGCAGCTGGCAGGGGGCGCGGAGCACAGATACGCAGTATTTT. It is translated as CASSWQGARSTDTQYF.

This clone has more than one count but fewer than ten. The chain recombines TRBV4-3 with TRBJ1-5, with D maybe TRBD1 (6 bases). This CDR3 contains 15 residues. Trimming removed 0 bases at V and 3 bases at J, with 9 bases between. Germline-derived CDR1 and CDR2 are LGHNA and YSLEER. In DNA form, the CDR3 reads TGCGCCAGCAGCCAAGAACACAGGGACAATCAGCCCCAGCATTTT. This translates into CASSQEHRDNQPQHF.

The chain joins TRBV6-5 to TRBJ2-2, with 7 bases lining up with TRBD1. CDR3 length equals 15 residues. CDR1 is MNHEY and CDR2 is SVGAGI in the germline V gene. V shed 5 bases and J 11 bases; nucleotides not matched to a gene: 14. CDR3 nucleotides: TGTGCCAGCAGTCTGACAGGGTCGGATACTACAGAGCTGTTTTTT. Residues: CASSLTGSDTTELFF.

CDR3 bases: TGTGCCAGCAGCTTAATGGCGGGGGGCCAAGAGACCCAGTACTTC. This gives the protein CASSLMAGGQETQYF. This chain links TRBV7-3 with TRBJ2-5, with 8 bases fitting TRBD2. J gave up 1 base and V 1 base, and 2 bases lay outside the gene matches. In germline, CDR1 is SGHTA, CDR2 FQGTGA. The CDR3 length is 15 residues.

V is TRBV10-3 and J is TRBJ2-5; D gene ambiguous. In germline, CDR1 is ENHRY, CDR2 SYGVKD. V was cut by 4 bases and J by 4 bases, with 7 bases left in between. CDR3 size: 12 residues. The CDR3 nucleotides are TGTGCCATCAGTGGAGCCCCAGAGACCCAGTACTTC. It encodes CAISGAPETQYF.

The table lists this clone with many counts. Other DNA sequences in this specimen translate into the identical CDR3. This rearrangement joins TRBV7-3 to TRBJ2-1; possibly TRBD2 for D (7 bases). With 5 bases removed from V and 0 bases from J, the gap between germline ends came to 14 bases. This CDR3 has 16 residues. Looked up from germline, CDR1 is SGHTA and CDR2 is FQGTGA. CDR3 in amino acids: CASSLSGGSSYNEQFF. The CDR3 DNA is TGTGCCAGCAGCCTCTCGGGGGGCAGCTCCTACAATGAGCAGTTCTTC.

The rearrangement uses TRBV10-2 and TRBJ1-2; maybe TRBD1 (6 bases). The V end was cut by 6 bases, the J end by 5 bases, with 25 bases between. Looked up from germline, CDR1 is WSHSY and CDR2 is SAAADI. CDR3 length: 17 amino acids. This chain's CDR3 is CASSAGGAESTQYGYTF. The DNA for the CDR3 is TGCGCCAGCAGCGCGGGGGGGGCAGAATCCACTCAATATGGCTACACCTTC.

The rearrangement links TRBV10-3 to TRBJ1-1, with 8 bases matching TRBD1. V lost 3 bases to trimming and J lost 11 bases; unmatched junction nucleotides: 2. CDR3 length: 11 amino acids. Per germline, CDR1 ENHRY and CDR2 SYGVKD. CDR3 sequence (DNA): TGTGCCATCAGTGACGACAGGGGCGCTTTCTTT. It codes for CAISDDRGAFF.

The rearrangement uses TRBV11-2 and TRBJ1-2; D possibly corresponds to TRBD1 (6 bases). The CDR3 totals 15 residues. The germline gives CDR1 SGHAT, CDR2 FQNNGV. V lost 4 bases, J lost 4 bases, and 16 bases lay in between. DNA for the CDR3: TGTGCCAGCAGCTCCTCCACAGGGACCTCCTATGGCTACACCTTC. It translates to CASSSSTGTSYGYTF.

About this clone: The same CDR3 can be traced to other DNA sequences in this sample. The chain combines TRBV18 with TRBJ2-7, with TRBD2 identical over 7 bases. CDR3 length equals 14 residues. The V segment lost 3 bases and the J segment 0 bases; nucleotides outside the gene matches: 2. The V gene's germline CDR1 is KGHSH and CDR2 LQKENI. CDR3 sequence reads: CASSPGRVSYEQYF. In nucleotides, the CDR3 is TGTGCCAGCTCACCGGGGAGGGTCTCCTACGAGCAGTACTTC. Together with reference TRBV18 and TRBJ2-7, the CDR3 gives the full variable domain: NAGVMQNPRHLVRRRGQEARLRCSPMKGHSHVYWYRQLPEEGLKFMVYLQKENIIDESGMPKERFSAEFPKEGPSILRIQQVVRGDSAAYFCASSPGRVSYEQYFGPGTRLTVT.

The rearrangement links TRBV9 to TRBJ1-3; weak D call: TRBD1 (6 bases). V was shortened by 0 bases and J by 4 bases, with 11 bases between the two germline ends. The germline V gene encodes CDR1 SGDLS and CDR2 YYNGEE. There are 15 residues in the CDR3. The CDR3 DNA reads TGTGCCAGCAGCGTAGGGAACAGGGAGGGAAACACCATATATTTT. It is translated as CASSVGNREGNTIYF.

On this clone itself: The same CDR3 is also encoded by other DNA sequences in this sample. The rearrangement uses TRBV19 and TRBJ1-1, with D unresolved. Germline V gives CDR1 LNHDA, CDR2 SQIVND (reference sequence). The CDR3 spans 13 residues. Trimming removed 3 bases from V and 5 bases from J, with 10 bases in between. The CDR3 nucleotides read TGTGCCAGTAGTATTGAAGGAGGGACTGAAGCTTTCTTT. Translated: CASSIEGGTEAFF.

V is TRBV20-1 and J is TRBJ2-3; 7 nucleotides match TRBD2. The CDR3 totals 15 residues. The ends lost 3 bases at V and 3 bases at J; junction bases unmatched: 9. Germline CDR1 and CDR2: DFQATT and SNEGSKA (reference sequence). This CDR3 reads CSASRSGLETDTQYF. The CDR3 coding sequence is TGCAGTGCTAGTAGGAGTGGACTAGAAACAGATACGCAGTATTTT.

V is TRBV2 and J is TRBJ1-2, with a tentative D call TRBD1 (6 bases). The CDR3 totals 13 residues. The V end lost 4 bases, the J end lost 2 bases, and 8 bases lay between the germline ends. The germline V gene has CDR1 SNHLY and CDR2 FYNNEI. In nucleotides, the CDR3 is TGTGCCAGCAGTGTTCAGGGGAACTATGGCTACACCTTC. Its protein is CASSVQGNYGYTF.